This T cell receptor (beta chain) was identified in a study of cytomegalovirus exposure and HLA in healthy donors. The study's findings and limits: In a later analysis, CMV-associated beta chains were mostly HLA-associated, it appeared.

V trimming: 2 bases; J trimming: 5 bases; junction bases outside the gene matches: 8. In germline, CDR1 is MNHEY, CDR2 SVGAGI. The CDR3 extends over 16 amino acids. This clone was picked up a small number of times. Its matching antigen is unknown. PCR primers comprised 60 Vbeta and 13 Jbeta primers. The method was immunoSEQ multiplex PCR; TCRdb's version includes in-frame clones alone and lacks a portion of them. The table records about 120,000 clones, 70% to 80% of them present only once. V gene TRBV6-5 combines with J gene TRBJ2-3; TRBD2 aligns across 9 bases. The sequenced sample was PBMCs. The TCR comes from a woman aged 40 to 50 in good health and CMV-seropositive. This CDR3 is CASSYRAGGVQDTQYF. The CDR3 DNA sequence: TGTGCCAGCAGTTACCGAGCGGGGGGAGTACAAGATACGCAGTATTTT.